The clone carrying this T cell receptor (beta chain) was seen more than once but under ten times. Antigen: not known. As every portion of the isolated RNA was reverse transcribed, the sequencing read expressed TCRB transcripts. Assay used: immunoSEQ multiplex PCR; TCRdb lists only in-frame clones, some missing. The table lists about 150,000 clones, roughly 11% of them singletons. The data stem from a study of beta chain features in type 1 diabetes. In the study overall: Age, gender and cell yields were alike across patients and healthy donors.

Study-level points and caveats: The study found fewer insertions and more deletions at VDJ junctions in type 1 diabetes patients.

Trimming at V came to 4 bases and at J to 4 bases, leaving 8 bases not matched to a gene. Germline CDR1 is SGHRS and CDR2 is YFSETQ. The CDR3 spans 15 residues. V gene TRBV5-1 combines with J gene TRBJ1-5; 7 bases map to TRBD1. This clonotype was obtained from a man between 18 and 29 years old in good health. Sequencing used central memory CD4+ T cells from blood. The CDR3 nucleotides read TGCGCCAGCAGCCGGGACAGTTCGGATAATCAGCCCCAGCATTTT. It yields the protein CASSRDSSDNQPQHF.